This section outlines one T cell receptor (beta chain) sequence together with its context. Its antigen is not identified. The data stem from a study of shared clonotypes between healthy human individuals. Study-wide results and caveats: Shared clonotypes: roughly 5% naive CD4, about 4% naive CD8, roughly 2.4% memory CD4, around 0.4% memory CD8.

Only in-frame clones appear in the TCRdb table, and some are missing; sequencing was by immunoSEQ multiplex PCR. The table lists 2 million to 2.5 million clones, 85% to 95% of them singletons. Germline V CDR1 and CDR2: SQVTM, ANQGSEA. V lost 1 base, J lost 5 bases, and 13 bases lay in between. This CDR3 contains 14 residues. This sequence joins TRBV29-1 and TRBJ2-3; D tentatively reads TRBD1 or TRBD2 (6 bases each). This receptor was identified in a man younger than 35 in good health. The source material was naive CD4+ T cells sorted from blood. Subset of the sample: CD45RA+ positively selected. As DNA, the CDR3 is TGCAGCGTTGAAGGGGGGGCGATTGGAGATACGCAGTATTTT. Residues: CSVEGGAIGDTQYF.